The 16 T cell receptor beta chains in this list originate from one sample, sequenced in a study of blood T cell repertoires in COVID-19. The assay was immunoSEQ multiplex PCR, and TCRdb's table has in-frame clones only and misses some. The profile covers about 150,000 clones, with less than 95% appearing a single time and roughly 0.51% taken by the ten largest. Sequencing input: peripheral blood. Every receptor here comes from a man in his fifties with acute or convalescent COVID-19.

DNA for the CDR3: TGTGCCAGCAGCGTAGTTCAAGAACTAGCGGGATTGGATACGCAGTATTTT. Its translation: CASSVVQELAGLDTQYF. The chain recombines TRBV9 with TRBJ2-3; TRBD2 matches 10 bases. CDR3 size: 17 residues. CDR1 is SGDLS, CDR2 YYNGEE, per germline. V trimming: 0 bases; J trimming: 6 bases; junction bases outside the gene matches: 10. Full variable domain (outside the CDR3, taken from reference TRBV9 and TRBJ2-3): DSGVTQTPKHLITATGQRVTLRCSPRSGDLSVYWYQQSLDQGLQFLIQYYNGEERAKGNILERFSAQQFPDLHSELNLSSLELGDSALYFCASSVVQELAGLDTQYFGPGTRLTVL.

The chain is built from TRBV7-9 and TRBJ2-4; maybe TRBD2 (5 bases). The V gene lost 3 bases and the J gene lost 3 bases, with 12 bases spanning the gap. Germline V gene data show CDR1 as SEHNR and CDR2 as FQNEAQ (reference sequence). This CDR3 is 15 amino acids long. CDR3 region: CASSFWTSNKNIQYF. The CDR3 nucleotides read TGTGCCAGCAGCTTCTGGACTTCGAACAAAAACATTCAGTACTTC.

The V and J genes are TRBV4-1 and TRBJ1-5; D is ambiguous. The CDR3 covers 15 residues. The V gene lost 3 bases and the J gene lost 0 bases, with 9 bases spanning the gap. The germline gives CDR1 MGHRA, CDR2 YSYEKL. The CDR3 region has the DNA TGCGCCAGCAGCCAGGAGGGTTTTAGCAATCAGCCCCAGCATTTT. Its translation: CASSQEGFSNQPQHF.

The genes are TRBV7-9 and TRBJ1-1, with 7 bases identical to TRBD1. Germline CDR1 SEHNR, CDR2 FQNEAQ (reference sequence). This CDR3 has 16 amino acids. J gave up 7 bases and V 3 bases, and 14 bases lay outside the gene matches. In nucleotides, the CDR3 is TGTGCCAGCAGCTTTTCGGCGCAGGGGGGCTCGGGTGAAGCTTTCTTT. This sequence encodes CASSFSAQGGSGEAFF.

In this sample, this clone turned up once. The rearrangement uses TRBV7-2 and TRBJ2-5; TRBD2 might be the D (7 bases). V was clipped by 2 bases and J by 4 bases, with 11 bases between them. The CDR3 totals 14 residues. Germline V lookup: CDR1 SGHTA, CDR2 FQGNSA. The DNA of the CDR3 is TGTGCCAGCAGCTTATGGGGGGGCGTAGAGACCCAGTACTTC. Translation: CASSLWGGVETQYF.

This chain uses TRBV19 with TRBJ1-3; 7 bases match TRBD1. This CDR3 spans 15 amino acids. Germline CDR1 and CDR2: LNHDA and SQIVND (reference sequence). Trimming took 7 bases from V and 0 from J; bases not matched to a gene: 6. The CDR3 loop is CASTSTGFSGNTIYF. CDR3 nucleotide sequence: TGTGCCAGTACCTCGACAGGGTTCTCTGGAAACACCATATATTTT.

V and J are TRBV12-3 or TRBV12-4 and TRBJ1-1; tentative D call: TRBD1 (6 bases). The CDR3 is 11 amino acids. V was pared by 6 bases and J by 10 bases, with 12 bases between. The chain's CDR3 is CASSQGSGAFF. The CDR3 DNA is TGTGCCAGCAGCCAGGGGTCTGGAGCTTTCTTT.

The chain has TRBV6-5 and TRBJ1-1; a possible D gene is TRBD1 (6 bases). V gave up 2 bases and J gave up 1 base, with 8 bases separating them. CDR1 is MNHEY, CDR2 SVGAGI, per germline. CDR3 length: 14 amino acids. The CDR3 loop is CASSYGGTNTEAFF. In nucleotides, the CDR3 is TGTGCCAGCAGTTACGGGGGCACGAACACTGAAGCTTTCTTT.

The V and J genes are TRBV2 and TRBJ1-2, with a tentative D call TRBD1 (5 bases). In germline, CDR1 is SNHLY, CDR2 FYNNEI. V was pared by 6 bases and J by 3 bases, with 11 bases between. The CDR3 is made up of 13 amino acids. CDR3 amino acids: CASSGGFDYGYTF. The DNA for the CDR3 is TGTGCCAGCAGCGGGGGGTTTGACTATGGCTACACCTTC.

The genes are TRBV29-1 and TRBJ2-3, with 9 bases lining up with TRBD2. Germline assignment: CDR1 SQVTM and CDR2 ANQGSEA. After removal of 3 bases from V and 2 bases from J, the junction contained 9 bases not matched to a gene. The CDR3 runs to 16 residues. CDR3 protein: CSVEGLAGAFTDTQYF. The CDR3 DNA reads as TGCAGCGTTGAGGGGTTAGCGGGGGCGTTCACAGATACGCAGTATTTT.

This rearrangement joins TRBV9 to TRBJ1-1, with 8 positions matching TRBD1. Germline CDR1 SGDLS, CDR2 YYNGEE. Germline trimming cut 3 bases from V and 5 bases from J; bases unmatched to any gene: 6. The CDR3 has 14 amino acids. CDR3 DNA: TGTGCCAGCAGCGCTGACAGGGGTTGGACTGAAGCTTTCTTT. Translation gives CASSADRGWTEAFF.

This clone was picked up one time. The chain combines TRBV6-5 with TRBJ2-3; 10 bases align to TRBD2. This CDR3 has 14 residues. With V trimmed by 8 bases and J by 8 bases, 10 bases remained unmatched. Germline lookup yields CDR1 MNHEY and CDR2 SVGAGI. CDR3 loop: CASRNLAGAGTQYF. Here the CDR3 DNA reads TGTGCCAGCCGAAATCTAGCGGGAGCGGGTACGCAGTATTTT.

The gene calls are TRBV11-2 and TRBJ1-2; D is perhaps TRBD1 (5 bases). CDR1 SGHAT and CDR2 FQNNGV come from the germline V gene. This CDR3 is 11 amino acids long. CDR3 nucleotide sequence: TGTGCAAGCCAGGGTAGCTATGGCTACACCTTC. This encodes CASQGSYGYTF.

V usage is TRBV9 and J usage is TRBJ2-1, with D unclear. Germline lookup yields CDR1 SGDLS and CDR2 YYNGEE. This CDR3 has 17 residues. Trimming pared 0 bases from V and 3 bases from J, leaving 16 bases between. The CDR3 region is CASSVAVWAQDYNEQFF. In DNA, the CDR3 is TGTGCCAGCAGCGTAGCCGTCTGGGCCCAGGACTACAATGAGCAGTTCTTC.

This clone was counted a few times. The CDR3 DNA reads TGTGCCAGCGCTTACTTGCTGAGGACAGGGGGCTACCCACGGCTTCATGGCTACACCTTC. This gives the protein CASAYLLRTGGYPRLHGYTF. The chain recombines TRBV6-2 or TRBV6-3 with TRBJ1-2; 11 nucleotides align to TRBD1. Germline CDR1 MNHEY, CDR2 SVGEGT. V was clipped by 8 bases and J by 6 bases; unmatched bases: 26. The CDR3 is made up of 20 amino acids.

This chain uses TRBV18 with TRBJ2-1, with 11 bases matching TRBD1. The germline gives CDR1 KGHSH, CDR2 LQKENI. J gave up 7 bases and V 5 bases, and 7 bases lay outside the gene matches. The CDR3 covers 15 residues. The CDR3 DNA reads TGTGCCAGCTCAGCCGGGACAGGGGGGGTAAATGAGCAGTTCTTC. It encodes CASSAGTGGVNEQFF.